A single sample is the source of the 31 T cell receptor beta chains below, sequenced in a study of blood T cell repertoires in COVID-19. Some clones are missing from TCRdb's copy, which holds only in-frame ones; the method was immunoSEQ multiplex PCR. The table includes 100,000 to 150,000 clones, around 87% detected once. Sequenced input: peripheral blood. The receptor set was obtained from a woman aged 60 to 75 with acute or convalescent COVID-19.

This clone was seen only a few times. The chain combines TRBV23-1 with TRBJ2-1; 7 nucleotides align to TRBD1. TRBV23-1 belongs to the ORF category, with a function that is uncertain. Trimming at V came to 2 bases and at J to 2 bases, leaving 6 bases not matched to a gene. CDR3 length: 16 amino acids. CDR3 nucleotide sequence: TGCGCCAGCAGTCAACAAGAGACAGGGCCCTACAATGAGCAGTTCTTC. Translation: CASSQQETGPYNEQFF.

The chain couples TRBV7-3 to TRBJ2-2; D unresolved. Germline V gene sequence: CDR1 SGHTA, CDR2 FQGTGA. The CDR3 sequence is 14 residues long. The V end lost 6 bases, the J end lost 3 bases, and 11 bases lay between the germline ends. Here the CDR3 reads CASSVSGHTGELFF. CDR3 bases: TGTGCCAGCAGTGTTAGTGGTCACACCGGGGAGCTGTTTTTT.

The chain links TRBV7-9 to TRBJ2-7; no clear D. The V gene's germline CDR1 is SEHNR and CDR2 FQNEAQ (reference sequence). V lost 5 bases and J 8 bases, leaving 25 bases between the germline ends. The CDR3 is 16 residues long. CDR3 region: CASSPPLDYAQIKQYF. CDR3 DNA sequence: TGTGCCAGCAGCCCGCCCCTAGATTACGCGCAAATCAAGCAGTACTTC.

J is TRBJ1-3 and V is TRBV21-1; TRBD1 is the table's D call and was not checked against the DNA. TRBV21-1 is an annotated pseudogene. This CDR3 comprises 14 residues. CDR3 DNA sequence: TGTGCCAGCAGCTGGTTCCAGGGGAGAAACACCATATATTTT. It is translated as CASSWFQGRNTIYF.

V and J are TRBV29-1 and TRBJ1-2, with 7 bases fitting TRBD1. Losses at the gene ends were 4 bases for V and 4 bases for J; bases not matched to a gene: 6. CDR3 size: 13 residues. Germline V gives CDR1 SQVTM, CDR2 ANQGSEA. CDR3 amino acids: CSVVGQGVYGYTF. The DNA of the CDR3 is TGCAGCGTTGTCGGGCAGGGGGTCTATGGCTACACCTTC.

V is TRBV27 and J is TRBJ1-4; possible D gene TRBD1, 5 bases. The germline V gene has CDR1 MNHEY and CDR2 SMNVEV (reference sequence). V was pared by 3 bases and J by 8 bases, with 13 bases between. The CDR3 is made up of 14 amino acids. The CDR3, as DNA: TGTGCCAGCAGTTTGGGGGGTCTGGAGGAAAAACTGTTTTTT. Protein: CASSLGGLEEKLFF.

J is TRBJ1-6 and V is TRBV20-1; maybe TRBD1 (6 bases). The CDR3 length is 15 residues. Germline-derived CDR1 and CDR2 are DFQATT and SNEGSKA (reference sequence). Between the trimmed V and J ends, which lost 3 bases and 6 bases, there was a span of 15 bases. DNA of the CDR3: TGCAGTGCTAGTCTAGGGGGTTCGGGTAATTCACCCCTCCACTTT. Translation: CSASLGGSGNSPLHF.

In its sample, this clone was seen once. The chain links TRBV6-1 to TRBJ1-2; tentatively, D is TRBD1 (5 bases). Germline CDR1 reads MNHNS; CDR2 reads SASEGT. V lost 6 bases to trimming and J lost 3 bases, with 14 bases between them. The length of the CDR3 is 14 residues. The CDR3 reads CASSQIGGDYGYTF. The CDR3 region has the DNA TGTGCCAGCAGCCAGATCGGGGGGGACTATGGCTACACCTTC.

This rearrangement joins TRBV11-3 to TRBJ2-1; TRBD2 aligns across 9 bases. V trimming: 0 bases; J trimming: 8 bases; junction bases outside the gene matches: 11. Germline V gene lookup returns CDR1 SGHNT and CDR2 YENEEA. The CDR3 runs 17 residues. The CDR3 DNA follows: TGTGCCAGCAGCTTAGAGGACGAACTAGCGGGCGTCTATGAGCAGTTCTTC. Its translation is CASSLEDELAGVYEQFF.

J is TRBJ1-1 and V is TRBV19, with 7 bases aligning to TRBD1. The germline V gene has CDR1 LNHDA and CDR2 SQIVND (reference sequence). The CDR3 spans 17 residues. V shed 4 bases and J 1 base; nucleotides not matched to a gene: 12. The CDR3: CASSSRGYGDGNTEAFF. The CDR3 DNA reads as TGTGCCAGTAGTAGCAGGGGGTATGGCGACGGGAACACTGAAGCTTTCTTT.

This clone was counted only a few times. CDR3 loop: CASSLVATGELFF. The CDR3 DNA is TGTGCCAGCAGCTTGGTAGCTACCGGGGAGCTGTTTTTT. The rearrangement joins TRBV5-4 to TRBJ2-2, with D unclear. The germline V and J ends were trimmed by 0 bases and 5 bases, with 5 bases remaining between them. CDR1 SGHNT and CDR2 YYREEE come from the germline V gene (reference sequence). This CDR3 spans 13 amino acids.

CDR3 bases: TGCGCCAGCAGCCCCGGACAATTCACAGATACGCAGTATTTT. Translated: CASSPGQFTDTQYF. The chain links TRBV5-1 to TRBJ2-3; tentative D call: TRBD1 (5 bases). This CDR3 spans 14 amino acids. Trimming left V 4 bases short and J 2 bases short, with 11 bases between. Germline values: CDR1 SGHRS, CDR2 YFSETQ.

This clone has a single count. The chain carries TRBV11-1 and TRBJ2-7, with D perhaps TRBD1 (6 bases). Trimming took off 3 bases at V and 6 bases at J, with 9 bases between the two ends. Germline lookup yields CDR1 SGHAT and CDR2 FQDESV (reference sequence). CDR3 length: 12 residues. CDR3 loop: CASSFIGGEQYF. The DNA of the CDR3 is TGTGCCAGCAGCTTTATAGGGGGCGAGCAGTACTTC.

This clone showed up just once. The J gene is TRBJ1-1, the V gene TRBV5-5; D gene ambiguous. With 2 bases removed from V and 3 bases from J, the gap between germline ends came to 11 bases. This CDR3 is built from 14 residues. Looked up from germline, CDR1 is SGHKS and CDR2 is YYEKEE (reference sequence). The CDR3 DNA sequence: TGTGCCAGCAGCTTAAATGGACTGGACACTGAAGCTTTCTTT. Protein: CASSLNGLDTEAFF.

The chain recombines TRBV6-5 with TRBJ1-1, with no clear D. The V gene lost 2 bases and the J gene lost 0 bases, with 13 bases spanning the gap. This CDR3 has 16 amino acids. In germline, CDR1 is MNHEY, CDR2 SVGAGI. CDR3 bases: TGTGCCAGCAGTTACGCCCGAATCCTAATGAACACTGAAGCTTTCTTT. Amino acid sequence: CASSYARILMNTEAFF.

The chain couples TRBV27 to TRBJ1-1; no definite D call. The CDR3 has 14 amino acids. With 7 bases removed from V and 1 base from J, the gap between germline ends came to 13 bases. Germline loops: CDR1 MNHEY, CDR2 SMNVEV (reference sequence). CDR3 DNA: TGTGCCAGCACTATAAGTGCTAAGAACACTGAAGCTTTCTTT. This sequence encodes CASTISAKNTEAFF.

J is TRBJ1-1 and V is TRBV6-5; TRBD1 agrees at 7 bases. The germline CDR1 and CDR2 sequences are MNHEY and SVGAGI. This CDR3 has 14 amino acids. After removal of 9 bases from V and 3 bases from J, the junction contained 10 bases not matched to a gene. The CDR3 is CASWKAGGYTEAFF. Here the CDR3 DNA reads TGTGCCAGTTGGAAGGCAGGGGGTTACACTGAAGCTTTCTTT.

The rearrangement joins TRBV5-4 to TRBJ1-5, with D uncertain. CDR1 and CDR2 (germline): SGHNT, YYREEE (reference sequence). V lost 0 bases, J lost 2 bases, and 9 bases lay in between. CDR3 size: 15 residues. The CDR3 DNA is TGTGCCAGCAGCTTGGACGGTGGAGGCAATCAGCCCCAGCATTTT. Translated, it gives CASSLDGGGNQPQHF.

The chain couples TRBV7-2 to TRBJ1-5; 8 nucleotides match TRBD1. Germline CDR1 reads SGHTA; CDR2 reads FQGNSA. V gave up 3 bases and J gave up 5 bases; unmatched junction bases: 3. The CDR3 covers 14 residues. Here the CDR3 reads CASSFRQGYQPQHF. DNA of the CDR3: TGTGCCAGCAGCTTCCGACAGGGGTATCAGCCCCAGCATTTT.

The chain carries TRBV18 and TRBJ2-7; 10 positions agree with TRBD2. The germline CDR1 and CDR2 sequences are KGHSH and LQKENI. Trimming removed 3 bases from V and 3 bases from J; junction bases left unmatched: 2. The CDR3 is made up of 14 amino acids. The CDR3 region has the DNA TGTGCCAGCTCACCTACTAGCGGGAACTACGAGCAGTACTTC. It yields the protein CASSPTSGNYEQYF.

The chain recombines TRBV20-1 with TRBJ1-1; a possible D gene is TRBD1 (6 bases). V lost 4 bases to trimming and J lost 5 bases, with 11 bases between them. Germline lookup yields CDR1 DFQATT and CDR2 SNEGSKA (reference sequence). CDR3 length: 12 amino acids. The CDR3 coding sequence is TGCAGTGCTATTGAGGGGGGGACTGAAGCTTTCTTT. It encodes CSAIEGGTEAFF.

This clone has a single count. The gene calls are TRBV2 and TRBJ1-1; D unresolved. Germline V CDR1 and CDR2: SNHLY, FYNNEI. V dropped 6 bases and J dropped 6 bases, with 11 bases sitting between them. The CDR3 loop spans 12 amino acids. CDR3 in amino acids: CASRLRRSEAFF. Here the CDR3 DNA reads TGTGCCAGCAGGCTTAGGAGATCTGAAGCTTTCTTT.

This chain connects TRBV7-9 to TRBJ2-1; weak D call: TRBD2 (5 bases). Germline CDR1 reads SEHNR; CDR2 reads FQNEAQ (reference sequence). Deletions cut 1 base from V and 8 bases from J, with 9 bases between. This CDR3 has 13 amino acids. The CDR3 DNA reads TGTGCCAGCAGCTTAGTGGCGGGCGATGAGCAGTTCTTC. Its translation: CASSLVAGDEQFF.

The CDR3 sequence: CATGGQGQSTEAFF. In DNA form, the CDR3 reads TGTGCCACGGGAGGACAGGGGCAATCCACTGAAGCTTTCTTT. The chain employs TRBV10-3 and TRBJ1-1; 9 nucleotides line up with TRBD1. The CDR3 sequence is 14 residues long. Looked up from germline, CDR1 is ENHRY and CDR2 is SYGVKD. The V and J ends lost 10 bases and 4 bases, in that order; junction bases with no gene match: 10.

The chain recombines TRBV7-8 with TRBJ1-3; no clear D gene. The CDR3 spans 13 residues. Per the germline V gene, CDR1 is SGHVS and CDR2 is FQNEAQ. The ends were cut back, 0 bases at V and 2 bases at J, with 2 bases in the middle. CDR3 nucleotide sequence: TGTGCCAGCAGCTTAGCCGCTGGAAACACCATATATTTT. It codes for CASSLAAGNTIYF.

The chain combines TRBV12-3 or TRBV12-4 with TRBJ2-1; 9 bases are a match to TRBD2. The CDR3 has 12 amino acids. The V and J ends lost 2 bases and 12 bases, in that order; junction bases with no gene match: 2. This CDR3 reads CASSLWREGQFF. CDR3 nucleotides: TGTGCCAGCAGTTTATGGCGGGAGGGGCAGTTCTTC.

The chain has TRBV5-1 and TRBJ1-1; a weak D match, TRBD1 (6 bases). The CDR3 sequence is 13 residues long. Trimming stripped 4 bases from V and 5 bases from J, with 12 bases between. CDR1 and CDR2 from the germline V gene are SGHRS and YFSETQ. CDR3 loop: CASSPSGVTEAFF. The CDR3, as DNA: TGCGCCAGCAGCCCTTCAGGGGTGACTGAAGCTTTCTTT.

The CDR3 sequence is CASSLDPYLSSYNEQFF. The CDR3 DNA follows: TGCGCCAGCAGCCTGGACCCATACCTATCTTCCTACAATGAGCAGTTCTTC. The V and J genes are TRBV5-1 and TRBJ2-1; no firm D call. V lost 4 bases and J 1 base, leaving 18 bases between the germline ends. The CDR3 has 17 amino acids. Germline values: CDR1 SGHRS, CDR2 YFSETQ. The whole variable domain, filled in from reference TRBV5-1 and TRBJ2-1, reads KAGVTQTPRYLIKTRGQQVTLSCSPISGHRSVSWYQQTPGQGLQFLFEYFSETQRNKGNFPGRFSGRQFSNSRSEMNVSTLELGDSALYLCASSLDPYLSSYNEQFFGPGTRLTVL.

The chain has TRBV2 and TRBJ1-1, with a possible D match to TRBD1 (6 bases). With 6 bases removed from V and 2 bases from J, the gap between germline ends came to 13 bases. The CDR3 runs to 14 residues. The germline V gene encodes CDR1 SNHLY and CDR2 FYNNEI. This chain's CDR3 is CASRSTGTNTEAFF. The CDR3 bases are TGTGCCAGCAGGAGTACAGGGACCAACACTGAAGCTTTCTTT.

This rearrangement joins TRBV18 to TRBJ2-1; 8 nucleotides align to TRBD1. There are 15 residues in the CDR3. Germline V gene data show CDR1 as KGHSH and CDR2 as LQKENI. J was trimmed by 6 bases and V by 6 bases; bases with no gene match: 10. CDR3 amino acids: CASSPGTGTSNEQFF. The CDR3 region has the DNA TGTGCCAGCTCCCCCGGGACAGGAACGAGCAATGAGCAGTTCTTC.

The chain has TRBV7-6 and TRBJ1-1; D not certain. V was pared by 5 bases and J by 3 bases, with 16 bases between. The CDR3 loop spans 15 amino acids. Per the germline V gene, CDR1 is SGHVS and CDR2 is FNYEAQ. CDR3 sequence reads: CASSPYQVFDTEAFF. In nucleotides, the CDR3 is TGTGCCAGCAGCCCCTACCAGGTCTTCGACACTGAAGCTTTCTTT.